Listed below are T cell receptor beta chains from one sample, sequenced in a study of cytomegalovirus exposure and HLA in healthy donors. TCRdb's table, derived via immunoSEQ multiplex PCR, lists solely in-frame clones and lacks some. The sample yields fewer than 150,000 clones, just under 80% seen once. Source material: PBMCs. The receptors were sampled from a man aged 25 to 45 in good health and CMV-seronegative. Both conserved end residues are part of each CDR3. Each record gives: V gene, CDR3 protein.

v_gene: TRBV19; CDR3aa: CASSIRGSSDAAFF
v_gene: TRBV10-2; CDR3aa: CASSESGLTGATYEQYF
v_gene: TRBV29-1; CDR3aa: CSVGVAGYEQYF
v_gene: TRBV5-4; CDR3aa: CASSFGTGDYEQYF
v_gene: TRBV4-2; CDR3aa: CASSQASGTNTQYF
v_gene: TRBV19; CDR3aa: CASSLNRGPISSNQPQHF
v_gene: TRBV15; CDR3aa: CATRGGGYEAFF
v_gene: TRBV2; CDR3aa: CASSVQGASLDTEAFF
v_gene: TRBV19; CDR3aa: CASSIDGWAGLGTEAFF
v_gene: TRBV6-5; CDR3aa: CASSRQGANGYTF
v_gene: TRBV5-4; CDR3aa: CASSPTGNTEAFF
v_gene: TRBV15; CDR3aa: CATSRGDLSSYEQYF
v_gene: TRBV7-9; CDR3aa: CASSASRGHSTGELFF
v_gene: TRBV5-1; CDR3aa: CASSLVAGGAAETQYF
v_gene: TRBV5-1; CDR3aa: CASSNSGIEDTQYF
v_gene: TRBV5-1; CDR3aa: CASSLGLAERGQYF